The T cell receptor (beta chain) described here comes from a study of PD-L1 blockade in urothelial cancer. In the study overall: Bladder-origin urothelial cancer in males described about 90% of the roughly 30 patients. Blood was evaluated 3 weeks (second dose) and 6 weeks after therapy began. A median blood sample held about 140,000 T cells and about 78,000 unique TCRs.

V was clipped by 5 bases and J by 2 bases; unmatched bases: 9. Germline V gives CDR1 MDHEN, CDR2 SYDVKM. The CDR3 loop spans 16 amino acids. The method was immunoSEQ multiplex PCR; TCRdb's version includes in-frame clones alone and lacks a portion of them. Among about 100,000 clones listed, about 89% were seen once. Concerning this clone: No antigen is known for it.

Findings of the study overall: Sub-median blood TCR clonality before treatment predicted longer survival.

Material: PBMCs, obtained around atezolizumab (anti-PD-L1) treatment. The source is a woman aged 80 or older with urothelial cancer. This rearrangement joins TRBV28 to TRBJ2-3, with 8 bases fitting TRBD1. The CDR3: CASSPGDRSYTDTQYF. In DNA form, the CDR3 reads TGTGCCAGCAGTCCCGGGGACAGGTCCTACACAGATACGCAGTATTTT.